The rows below give T cell receptor beta chains drawn from one sample of a study of beta chain features in type 1 diabetes. Using immunoSEQ multiplex PCR, the repertoire was profiled, and TCRdb retains in-frame clones only, with some absent. This table has hundreds of thousands of clones, more than 12% appearing once. The material sequenced was naive CD4+ T cells from blood. These receptors originate from a man aged 18 to 35 with type 1 diabetes. The CDR3 runs from the conserved cysteine through the conserved F or W.

V	CDR3
TRBV7-9	CASRDGTPGGQFF
TRBV29-1	CSVGIGNQPQHF
TRBV28	CASTQAGLGFQETQYF
TRBV18	CASSPTSSGTETQYF
TRBV6-5	CASRRGQAGNTIYF
TRBV7-9	CASSPREGTDTQYF
TRBV7-8	CASRLQGDSYNEQFF
TRBV5-1	CASSAQGGDTQYF
TRBV19	CASTPQGGYGTEAFF
TRBV4-1	CASSRHRERGTEAFF
TRBV6-6	CASSYTRDRIRDTQYF
TRBV30	CAWSAPGLNTGELFF
TRBV13	CASSLSGTGGSTEAFF
TRBV30	CAWSSGHSYNEQFF
TRBV28	CASSLGLYTDTQYF
TRBV27	CASSVTATFSPLHF
TRBV28	CASTIGQGKGYGYTF
TRBV4-1	CASSQATSGRQSYNEQFF
TRBV29-1	CSVTLSSYNEQFF
TRBV29-1	CSVRGQGADGYTF
TRBV30	CAWTEAARPYSNQPQHF
TRBV30	CAWSHGGTGDYNEQFF
TRBV14	CASSPRPEAFF
TRBV5-6	CASSLAPSGGQFF
TRBV5-1	CASSSHFDRVDYGYTF
TRBV5-4	CASSLSTSGSPYNEQFF
TRBV30	CAWSEGGSDEYF
TRBV4-3	CASSQEGNLGAQYF
TRBV9	CASSVGRGEQFF
TRBV23-1	CASSQPRPYGHF
TRBV27	CASSTPGSSYEQYF
TRBV5-1	CASSIQGVAQKLFF
TRBV5-1	CASSLGVGSYEQYF
TRBV28	CASRIAGGAYEQYF
TRBV5-1	CASSLGQGPSQRETQYF
TRBV5-1	CASSSDRGGELFF
TRBV28	CASSLFAGGRETQYF
TRBV19	CASSIEGQALVWGNQPQHF
TRBV30	CAWRWPRAGTAEQYF
TRBV27	CASSPGTATNEKLFF
TRBV2	CASSVDTNYGYTF
TRBV2	CASSEGTGRTGELFF
TRBV30	CAWGQALFNGYTF
TRBV28	CASRRGNEKLFF
TRBV7-9	CASSLALAESYEQYF
TRBV5-1	CASSRGGYEQFF
TRBV5-1	CARSQRFELGDEQFF
TRBV9	CASSVAPTSGVYEQYF
TRBV6-5	CASRVGAKGGYTF
TRBV4-2	CASSPPILSLHF
TRBV11-1	CASSRWTELNTEAFF
TRBV7-9	CASSPRQRNNEQFF